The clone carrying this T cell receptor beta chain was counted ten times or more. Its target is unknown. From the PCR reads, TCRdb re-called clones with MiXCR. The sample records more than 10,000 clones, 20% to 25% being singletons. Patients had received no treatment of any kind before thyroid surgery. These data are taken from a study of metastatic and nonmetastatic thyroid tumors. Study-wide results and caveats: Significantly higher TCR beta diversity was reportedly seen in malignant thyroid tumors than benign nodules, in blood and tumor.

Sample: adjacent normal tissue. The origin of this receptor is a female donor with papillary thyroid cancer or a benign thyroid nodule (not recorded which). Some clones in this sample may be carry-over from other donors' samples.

Written as DNA, the CDR3 is TGTGCCAGCAGCTCGCTGACAGGACTGAACACTGAAGCTTTCTTT. It codes for CASSSLTGLNTEAFF. The V gene is TRBV7-8, the J gene TRBJ1-1, with D maybe TRBD1 (6 bases). Trimming removed 4 bases from V and 0 bases from J, with 12 bases in between. The CDR3 runs to 15 residues. Germline CDR1 and CDR2: SGHVS and FQNEAQ.